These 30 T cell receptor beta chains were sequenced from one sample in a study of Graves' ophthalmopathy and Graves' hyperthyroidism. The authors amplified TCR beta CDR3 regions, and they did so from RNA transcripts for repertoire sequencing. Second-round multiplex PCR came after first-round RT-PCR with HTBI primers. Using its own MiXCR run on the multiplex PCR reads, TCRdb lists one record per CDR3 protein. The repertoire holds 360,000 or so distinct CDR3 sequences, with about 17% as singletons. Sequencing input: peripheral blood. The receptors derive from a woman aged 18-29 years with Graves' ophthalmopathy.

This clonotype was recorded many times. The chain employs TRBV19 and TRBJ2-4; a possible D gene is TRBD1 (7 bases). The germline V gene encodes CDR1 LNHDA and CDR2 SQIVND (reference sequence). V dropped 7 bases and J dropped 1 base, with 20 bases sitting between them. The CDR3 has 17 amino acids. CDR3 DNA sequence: TGTGCCAGTACTTCGACAGGGTCGGGGGCGGCCAAAAACATTCAGTACTTC. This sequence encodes CASTSTGSGAAKNIQYF. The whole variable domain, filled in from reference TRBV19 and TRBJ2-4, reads DGGITQSPKYLFRKEGQNVTLSCEQNLNHDAMYWYRQDPGQGLRLIYYSQIVNDFQKGDIAEGYSVSREKKESFPLTVTSAQKNPTAFYLCASTSTGSGAAKNIQYFGAGTRLSVL.

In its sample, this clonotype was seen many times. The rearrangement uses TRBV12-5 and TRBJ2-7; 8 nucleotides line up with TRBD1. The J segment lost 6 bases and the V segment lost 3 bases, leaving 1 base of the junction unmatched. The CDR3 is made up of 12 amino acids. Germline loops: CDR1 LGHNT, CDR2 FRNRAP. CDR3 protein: CASGLTGGEQYF. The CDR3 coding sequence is TGTGCTAGTGGTTTAACAGGGGGCGAGCAGTACTTC.

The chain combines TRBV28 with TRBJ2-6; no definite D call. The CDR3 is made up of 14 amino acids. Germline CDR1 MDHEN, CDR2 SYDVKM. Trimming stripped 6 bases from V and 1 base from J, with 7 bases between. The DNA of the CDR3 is TGTGCCAGCAGGAAAAGATCTGGGGCCAACGTCCTGACTTTC. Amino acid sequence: CASRKRSGANVLTF.

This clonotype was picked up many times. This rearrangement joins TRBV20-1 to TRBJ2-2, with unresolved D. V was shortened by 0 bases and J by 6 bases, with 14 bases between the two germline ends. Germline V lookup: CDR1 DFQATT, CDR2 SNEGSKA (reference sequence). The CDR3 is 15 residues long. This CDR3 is CSARDSSSSPGELFF. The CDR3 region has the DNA TGCAGTGCTAGAGATTCCAGCTCGAGCCCCGGGGAGCTGTTTTTT.

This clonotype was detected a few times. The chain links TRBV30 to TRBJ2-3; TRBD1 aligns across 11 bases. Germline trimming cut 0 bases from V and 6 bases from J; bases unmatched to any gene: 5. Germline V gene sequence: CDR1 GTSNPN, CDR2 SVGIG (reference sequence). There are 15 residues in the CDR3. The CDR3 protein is CAWSVGQGARDTQYF. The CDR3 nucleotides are TGTGCCTGGAGTGTTGGACAGGGGGCGCGGGATACGCAGTATTTT.

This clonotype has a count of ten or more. CDR3 amino acids: CASSLQDRAWAEAFF. The CDR3 coding sequence is TGCGCCAGCAGCTTACAGGACAGGGCGTGGGCTGAAGCTTTCTTT. The V gene is TRBV5-1, the J gene TRBJ1-1; 8 bases are a match to TRBD1. The CDR3 runs to 15 residues. Germline assignment: CDR1 SGHRS and CDR2 YFSETQ. V trimming: 2 bases; J trimming: 6 bases; junction bases outside the gene matches: 9.

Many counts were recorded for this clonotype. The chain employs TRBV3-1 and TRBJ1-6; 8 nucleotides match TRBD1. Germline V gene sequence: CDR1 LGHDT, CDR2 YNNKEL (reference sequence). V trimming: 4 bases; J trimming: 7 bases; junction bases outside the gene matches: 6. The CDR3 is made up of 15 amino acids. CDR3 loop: CASSPRTGQNSPLHF. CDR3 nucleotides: TGTGCCAGCAGCCCCAGGACAGGGCAAAATTCACCCCTCCACTTT. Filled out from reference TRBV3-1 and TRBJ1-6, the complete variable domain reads DTAVSQTPKYLVTQMGNDKSIKCEQNLGHDTMYWYKQDSKKFLKIMFSYNNKELIINETVPNRFSPKSPDKAHLNLHINSLELGDSAVYFCASSPRTGQNSPLHFGNGTRLTVT.

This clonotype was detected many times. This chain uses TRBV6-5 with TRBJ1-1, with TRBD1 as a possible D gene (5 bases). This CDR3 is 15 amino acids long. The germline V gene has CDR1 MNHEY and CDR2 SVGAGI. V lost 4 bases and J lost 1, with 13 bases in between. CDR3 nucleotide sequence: TGTGCCAGCAGTTTACGGGGACTGGCGAACACTGAAGCTTTCTTT. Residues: CASSLRGLANTEAFF.

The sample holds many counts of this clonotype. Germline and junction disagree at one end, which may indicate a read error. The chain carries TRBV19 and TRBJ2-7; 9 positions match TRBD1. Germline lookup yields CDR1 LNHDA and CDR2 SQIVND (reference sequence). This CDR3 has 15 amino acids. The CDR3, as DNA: TGTGCCAGTAGGGACCAGGGACAGGGATCCTACGAGCAGTGCTTC. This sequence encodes CASRDQGQGSYEQCF.

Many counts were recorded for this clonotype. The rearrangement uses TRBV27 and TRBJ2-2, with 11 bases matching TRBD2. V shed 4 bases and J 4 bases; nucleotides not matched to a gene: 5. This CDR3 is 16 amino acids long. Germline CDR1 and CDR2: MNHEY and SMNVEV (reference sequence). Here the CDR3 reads CASSYQLAGVTGELFF. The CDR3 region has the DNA TGTGCCAGCAGTTACCAACTAGCGGGAGTCACCGGGGAGCTGTTTTTT.

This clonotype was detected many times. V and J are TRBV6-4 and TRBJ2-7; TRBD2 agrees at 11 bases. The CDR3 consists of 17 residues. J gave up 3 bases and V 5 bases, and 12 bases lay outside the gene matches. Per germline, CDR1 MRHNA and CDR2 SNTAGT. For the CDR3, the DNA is TGTGCCAGCAGTAACAGGGCTCCGGGACTAGCGGTCTACGAGCAGTACTTC. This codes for CASSNRAPGLAVYEQYF.

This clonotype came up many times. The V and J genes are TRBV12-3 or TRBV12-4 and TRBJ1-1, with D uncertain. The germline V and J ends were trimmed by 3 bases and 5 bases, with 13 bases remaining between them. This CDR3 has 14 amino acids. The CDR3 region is CASSFNPMGTEAFF. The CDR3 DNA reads TGTGCCAGCAGTTTTAATCCCATGGGGACTGAAGCTTTCTTT.

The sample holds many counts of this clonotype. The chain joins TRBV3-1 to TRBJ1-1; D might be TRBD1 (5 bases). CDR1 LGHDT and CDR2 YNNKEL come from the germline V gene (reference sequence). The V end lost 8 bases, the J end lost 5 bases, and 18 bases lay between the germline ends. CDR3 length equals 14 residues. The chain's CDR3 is CASRDRPPRTEAFF. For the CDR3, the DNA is TGTGCCAGCCGGGACCGTCCGCCCCGGACTGAAGCTTTCTTT.

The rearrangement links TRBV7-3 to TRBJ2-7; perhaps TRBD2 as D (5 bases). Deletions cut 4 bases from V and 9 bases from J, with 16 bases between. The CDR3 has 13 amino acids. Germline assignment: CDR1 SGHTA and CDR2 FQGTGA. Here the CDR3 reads CASSSTTIAMQYF. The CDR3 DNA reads TGTGCCAGCAGCTCAACCACCATAGCGATGCAGTACTTC. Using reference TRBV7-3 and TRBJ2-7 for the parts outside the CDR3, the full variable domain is GAGVSQTPSNKVTEKGKYVELRCDPISGHTALYWYRQSLGQGPEFLIYFQGTGAADDSGLPNDRFFAVRPEGSVSTLKIQRTERGDSAVYLCASSSTTIAMQYFGPGTRLTVT.

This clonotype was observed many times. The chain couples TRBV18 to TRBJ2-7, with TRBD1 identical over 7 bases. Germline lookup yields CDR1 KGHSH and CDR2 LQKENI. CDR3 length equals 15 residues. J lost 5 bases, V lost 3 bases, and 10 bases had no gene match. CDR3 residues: CASSPLPDRVDEQYF. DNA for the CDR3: TGTGCCAGCTCACCCCTCCCCGACAGGGTCGACGAGCAGTACTTC.

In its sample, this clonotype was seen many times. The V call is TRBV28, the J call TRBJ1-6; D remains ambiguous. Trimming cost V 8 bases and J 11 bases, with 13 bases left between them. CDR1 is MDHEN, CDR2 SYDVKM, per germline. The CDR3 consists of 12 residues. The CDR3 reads CASLSGSTPLHF. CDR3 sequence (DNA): TGTGCCAGCCTCTCGGGTAGTACACCCCTCCACTTT.

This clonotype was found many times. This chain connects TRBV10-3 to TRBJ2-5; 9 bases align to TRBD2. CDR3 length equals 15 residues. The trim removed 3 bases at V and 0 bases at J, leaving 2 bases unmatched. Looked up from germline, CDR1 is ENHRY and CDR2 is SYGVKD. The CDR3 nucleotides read TGTGCCATCAGTGATCTAGCGGGGAACCAAGAGACCCAGTACTTC. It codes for CAISDLAGNQETQYF.

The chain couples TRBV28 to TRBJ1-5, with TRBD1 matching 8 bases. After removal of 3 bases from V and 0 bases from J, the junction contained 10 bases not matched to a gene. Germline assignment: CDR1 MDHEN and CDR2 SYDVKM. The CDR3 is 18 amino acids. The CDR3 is CASSLAGTGGYSNQPQHF. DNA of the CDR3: TGTGCCAGCAGTTTGGCCGGGACAGGAGGTTATAGCAATCAGCCCCAGCATTTT.

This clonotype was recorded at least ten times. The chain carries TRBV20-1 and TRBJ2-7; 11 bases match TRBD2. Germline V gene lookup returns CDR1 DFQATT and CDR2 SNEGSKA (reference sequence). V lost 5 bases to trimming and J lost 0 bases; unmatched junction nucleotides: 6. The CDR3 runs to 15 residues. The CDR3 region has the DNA TGCAGTGCTTACAGACTAGCGGGACTCTCCTACGAGCAGTACTTC. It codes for CSAYRLAGLSYEQYF.

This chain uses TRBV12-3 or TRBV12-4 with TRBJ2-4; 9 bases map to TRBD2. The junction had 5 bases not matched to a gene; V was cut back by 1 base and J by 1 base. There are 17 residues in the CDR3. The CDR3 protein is CASSLVHGTSAKNIQYF. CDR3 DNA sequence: TGTGCCAGCAGTTTAGTCCACGGGACTAGCGCCAAAAACATTCAGTACTTC.

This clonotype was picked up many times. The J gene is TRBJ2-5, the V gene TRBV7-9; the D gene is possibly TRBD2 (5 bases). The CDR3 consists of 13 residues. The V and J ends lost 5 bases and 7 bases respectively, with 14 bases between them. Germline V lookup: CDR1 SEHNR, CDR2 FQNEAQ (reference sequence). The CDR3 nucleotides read TGTGCCAGCAGCCAAACGGCCGCGGGGACCCAGTACTTC. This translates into CASSQTAAGTQYF.

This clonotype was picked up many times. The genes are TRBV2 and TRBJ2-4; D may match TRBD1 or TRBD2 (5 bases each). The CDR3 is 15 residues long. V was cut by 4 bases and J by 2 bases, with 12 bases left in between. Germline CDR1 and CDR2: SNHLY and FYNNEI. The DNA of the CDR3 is TGTGCCAGCAGTGGGCGGGCAGGGTCCAAAAACATTCAGTACTTC. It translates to CASSGRAGSKNIQYF. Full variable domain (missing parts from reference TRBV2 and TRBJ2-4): EPEVTQTPSHQVTQMGQEVILRCVPISNHLYFYWYRQILGQKVEFLVSFYNNEISEKSEIFDDQFSVERPDGSNFTLKIRSTKLEDSAMYFCASSGRAGSKNIQYFGAGTRLSVL.

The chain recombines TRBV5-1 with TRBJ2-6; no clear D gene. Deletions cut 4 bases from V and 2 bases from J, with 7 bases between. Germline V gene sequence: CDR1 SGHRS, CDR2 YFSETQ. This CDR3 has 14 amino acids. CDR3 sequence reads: CASSQLPGANVLTF. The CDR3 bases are TGCGCCAGCAGCCAACTTCCTGGGGCCAACGTCCTGACTTTC.

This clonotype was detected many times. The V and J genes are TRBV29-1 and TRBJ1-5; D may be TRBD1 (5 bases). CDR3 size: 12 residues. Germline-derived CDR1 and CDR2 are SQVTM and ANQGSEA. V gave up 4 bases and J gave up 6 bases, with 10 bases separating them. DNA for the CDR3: TGCAGCGTTGGGGATAGGGGTCAGCCCCAGCATTTT. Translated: CSVGDRGQPQHF.

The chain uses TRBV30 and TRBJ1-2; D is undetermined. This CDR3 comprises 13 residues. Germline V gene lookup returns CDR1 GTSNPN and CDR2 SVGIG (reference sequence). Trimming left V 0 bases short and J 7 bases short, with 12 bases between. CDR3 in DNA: TGTGCCTGGAGTGTAAACGCGGAGGCTGGCTACACCTTC. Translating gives CAWSVNAEAGYTF.

For the CDR3, the DNA is TGTGCCAGCAGTTACGTTCCAAGGACTGAAGCTTTCTTT. This codes for CASSYVPRTEAFF. This chain joins TRBV6-5 and TRBJ1-1; D ambiguous. The CDR3 contains 13 residues. Germline CDR1 is MNHEY and CDR2 is SVGAGI. Trimming pared 2 bases from V and 5 bases from J, leaving 9 bases between.

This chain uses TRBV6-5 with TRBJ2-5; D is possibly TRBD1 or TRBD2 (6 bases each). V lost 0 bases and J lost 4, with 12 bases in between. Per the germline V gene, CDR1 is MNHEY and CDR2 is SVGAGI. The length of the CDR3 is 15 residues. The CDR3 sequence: CASSYSIGGSETQYF. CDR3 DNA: TGTGCCAGCAGTTACTCGATCGGGGGCTCAGAGACCCAGTACTTC.

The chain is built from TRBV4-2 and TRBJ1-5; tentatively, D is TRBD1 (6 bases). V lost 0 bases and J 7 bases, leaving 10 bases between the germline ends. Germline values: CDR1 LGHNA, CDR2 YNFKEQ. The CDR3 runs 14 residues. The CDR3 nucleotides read TGTGCCAGCAGCCAAGACGGACAGAGGCAGCCCCAGCATTTT. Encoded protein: CASSQDGQRQPQHF.

The CDR3 region has the DNA TGTGCCAGCAGTTACTCGGAGGGGGACGGCTACACCTTC. Its translation is CASSYSEGDGYTF. The chain has TRBV6-5 and TRBJ1-2; D might be TRBD1 (6 bases). Germline V gives CDR1 MNHEY, CDR2 SVGAGI. The V gene lost 0 bases and the J gene lost 8 bases, with 10 bases spanning the gap. The CDR3 runs to 13 residues.

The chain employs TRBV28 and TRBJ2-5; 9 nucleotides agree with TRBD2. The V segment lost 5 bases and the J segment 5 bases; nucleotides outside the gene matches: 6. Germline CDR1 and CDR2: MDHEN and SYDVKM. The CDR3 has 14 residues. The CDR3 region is CASSRRTSAETQYF. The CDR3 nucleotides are TGTGCCAGCAGTCGGAGGACTAGCGCCGAGACCCAGTACTTC.